This TCR beta chain was sequenced during a study of graft-versus-host responses after intestinal transplantation. Across the whole study: The whole recipient group had anti-thymocyte globulin induction followed by tacrolimus and steroids for around 3 years.

The CDR3 runs to 15 residues. V shed 5 bases and J 4 bases; nucleotides not matched to a gene: 10. CDR1 is SGHRS and CDR2 is YFSETQ in the germline V gene. Whole-study results and caveats: GvH clones detected in recipient marrow included some appearing first in ileum or blood.

The method was immunoSEQ multiplex PCR; TCRdb's version includes in-frame clones alone and lacks a portion of them. This sample has 7,000 to 10,000 clones, with 25% to 35% found just once. The receptor was isolated from a human patient who received an intestinal transplant. The chain employs TRBV5-1 and TRBJ1-1, with 8 bases lining up with TRBD1. Sequencing used alloreactive CD4+ T cells from a mixed lymphocyte reaction culture, obtained before intestinal transplant. Subset indicated: CFSE-low proliferating T cells sorted from roughly six-day pre-transplant mixed lymphocyte reaction (GvH or HvG direction). The DNA for the CDR3 is TGCGCCAGCAGTCGTGACAGGGGTAGAGGCACTGAAGCTTTCTTT. Translation gives CASSRDRGRGTEAFF.